This TCR beta chain was identified in a study of shared clonotypes between healthy human individuals. Study-wide results and limits: It was the non-shared clonotypes that had lower generation probabilities than clonotypes shared by all four donors.

In the case of this clone: The antigen remains undetermined.

Profiling relied on immunoSEQ multiplex PCR, and the TCRdb table lists in-frame clones only, not all of them. The data show 800,000 to 1,200,000 clones, 75% to 85% seen once. Each of the donors was a healthy adult who was HIV-negative and had not had a recent acute infection or vaccination. This CDR3 is 15 amino acids long. V trimming: 5 bases; J trimming: 3 bases; junction bases outside the gene matches: 6. Germline CDR1 and CDR2: MDHEN and SYDVKM. This TCR derives from a man in his late teens or twenties in good health. Some clones in this sample may be carry-over from other donors' samples. Sequenced material: memory CD4+ T cells from PBMCs. Subset described: CD45RA-negative fraction. V usage is TRBV28 and J usage is TRBJ2-2, with TRBD2 matching over 7 bases. This CDR3 is CASSTAGLDTGELFF. The DNA of the CDR3 is TGTGCCAGCAGTACAGCGGGATTGGACACCGGGGAGCTGTTTTTT.